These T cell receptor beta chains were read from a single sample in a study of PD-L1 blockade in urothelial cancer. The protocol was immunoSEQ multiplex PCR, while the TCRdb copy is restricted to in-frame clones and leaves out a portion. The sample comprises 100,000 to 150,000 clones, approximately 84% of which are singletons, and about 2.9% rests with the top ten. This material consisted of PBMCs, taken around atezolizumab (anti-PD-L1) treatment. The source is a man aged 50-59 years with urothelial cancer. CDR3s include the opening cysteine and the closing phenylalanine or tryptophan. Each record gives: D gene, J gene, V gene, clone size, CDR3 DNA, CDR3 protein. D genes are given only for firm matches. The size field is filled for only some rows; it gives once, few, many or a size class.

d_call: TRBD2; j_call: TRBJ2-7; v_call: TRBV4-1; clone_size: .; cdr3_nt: TGCGCCAGCAGCCAGGATAGCGGGAGTCTCGACGAGCAGTACTTC; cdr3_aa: CASSQDSGSLDEQYF
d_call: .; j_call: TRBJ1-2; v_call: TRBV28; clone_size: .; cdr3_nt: TGTGCCAGCAGGGAGTGGTCGGGGGGCCCTGGCTATGGCTACACCTTC; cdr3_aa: CASREWSGGPGYGYTF
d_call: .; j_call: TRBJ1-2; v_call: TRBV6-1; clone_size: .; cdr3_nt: TGTGCCAGCAGCCAAGCAGGGTCTTTGAATGGCTACACCTTC; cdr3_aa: CASSQAGSLNGYTF
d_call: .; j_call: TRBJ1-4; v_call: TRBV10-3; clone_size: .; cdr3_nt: TGTGCCATCAGTGGGCAACATAATGAAAAACTGTTTTTT; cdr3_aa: CAISGQHNEKLFF
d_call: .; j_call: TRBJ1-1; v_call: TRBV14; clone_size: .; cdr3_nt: TGTGCCAGCAGCCAAGATGGGCAGCTCACTGAAGCTTTCTTT; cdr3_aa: CASSQDGQLTEAFF
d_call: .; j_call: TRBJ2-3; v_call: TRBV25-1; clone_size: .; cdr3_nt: TGTGCCAGCAGTGACCTTCGGACAAGCACAGATACGCAGTATTTT; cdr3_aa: CASSDLRTSTDTQYF
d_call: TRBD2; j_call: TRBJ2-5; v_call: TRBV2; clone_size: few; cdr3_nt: TGTGCCAGCCTCGGGGGAGGGCCGTTTACATACCAAGAGACCCAGTACTTC; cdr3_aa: CASLGGGPFTYQETQYF
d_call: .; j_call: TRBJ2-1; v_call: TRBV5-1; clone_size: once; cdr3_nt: TGCGCCAGCAGCTTGGGATTCGGGAGCTCCTACAATGAGCAGTTCTTC; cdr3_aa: CASSLGFGSSYNEQFF
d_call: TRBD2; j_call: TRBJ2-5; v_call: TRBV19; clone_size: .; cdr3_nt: TGTGCCAGTAGTATATCTCCCTCGACTAGCGGGAGAGTGGGGACCCAGTACTTC; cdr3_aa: CASSISPSTSGRVGTQYF
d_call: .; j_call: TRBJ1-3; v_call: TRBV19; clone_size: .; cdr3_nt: TGTGCCAGTAGTATGGCTGCAGGGAACTTCGGATCTGGAAACACCATATATTTT; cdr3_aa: CASSMAAGNFGSGNTIYF
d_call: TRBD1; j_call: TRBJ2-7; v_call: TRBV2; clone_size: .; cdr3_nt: TGTGCCAGCAGTGAGTCGCCGACAGGGCTCCACGAGCAGTACTTC; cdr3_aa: CASSESPTGLHEQYF
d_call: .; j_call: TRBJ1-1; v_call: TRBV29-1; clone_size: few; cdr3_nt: TGCAGCGTTGAGGTCCATCGGGACACTGAAGCTTTCTTT; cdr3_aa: CSVEVHRDTEAFF
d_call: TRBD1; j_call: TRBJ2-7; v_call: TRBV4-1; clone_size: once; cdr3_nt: TGCGCCAGCAGCCAAGACTTCGGACAGGGGTACGAGCAGTACTTC; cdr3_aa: CASSQDFGQGYEQYF
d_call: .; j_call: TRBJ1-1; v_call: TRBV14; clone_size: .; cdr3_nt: TGTGCCAGCAGCCGACAGAGAGGGAACACTGAAGCTTTCTTT; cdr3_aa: CASSRQRGNTEAFF
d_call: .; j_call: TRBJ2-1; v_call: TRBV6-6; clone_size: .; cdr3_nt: TGTGCCAGCAGTCCCCTAAACGAGCAGTTCTTC; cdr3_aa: CASSPLNEQFF
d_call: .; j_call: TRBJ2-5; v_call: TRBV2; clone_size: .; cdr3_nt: TGTGCCAGCAGTAAGGGGACACTTCAAGAGACCCAGTACTTC; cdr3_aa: CASSKGTLQETQYF
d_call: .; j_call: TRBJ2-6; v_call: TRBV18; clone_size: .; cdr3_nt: TGTGCCAGCTCACTTTTTACAGGGAAATCTGGGGCCAACGTCCTGACTTTC; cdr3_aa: CASSLFTGKSGANVLTF
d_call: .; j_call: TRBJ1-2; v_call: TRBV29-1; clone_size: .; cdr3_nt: TGCAGCGTTGAAGAGGGGAGCTATGGCTACACCTTC; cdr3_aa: CSVEEGSYGYTF
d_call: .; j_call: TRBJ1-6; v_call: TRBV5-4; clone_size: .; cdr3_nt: TGTGCCAGCAGCTTGAAGTTGGAGGTTCCGGATTCACCCCTCCACTTT; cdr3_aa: CASSLKLEVPDSPLHF
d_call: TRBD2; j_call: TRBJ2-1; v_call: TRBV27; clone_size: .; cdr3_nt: TGTGCCAGCAGTTCTCCCGGGGGGGCGAAGCAGTTCTTC; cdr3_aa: CASSSPGGAKQFF
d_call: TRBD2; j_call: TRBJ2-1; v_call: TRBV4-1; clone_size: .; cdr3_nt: TGCGCCAGCAGCCAAGGGTTACTAGCGGGAGTTTGGAATGAGCAGTTCTTC; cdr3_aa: CASSQGLLAGVWNEQFF
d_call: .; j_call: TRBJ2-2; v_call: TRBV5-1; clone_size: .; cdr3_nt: TGCGCCAGCAGCGGGGGCCATAGGGACACCGGGGAGCTGTTTTTT; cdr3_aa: CASSGGHRDTGELFF
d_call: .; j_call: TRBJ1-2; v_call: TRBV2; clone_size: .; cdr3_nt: TGTGCCAGCAGTGAATTAACAGACTATGGCTACACCTTC; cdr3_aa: CASSELTDYGYTF
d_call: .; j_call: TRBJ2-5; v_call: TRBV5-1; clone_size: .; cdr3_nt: TGCGCCAGCAGCTCCGGGACAAAAGAGACCCAGTACTTC; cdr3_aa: CASSSGTKETQYF
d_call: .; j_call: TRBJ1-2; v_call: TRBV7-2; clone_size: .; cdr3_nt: TGTGCCAGCAGCTTAGACAGAGACTATGGCTACACCTTC; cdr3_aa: CASSLDRDYGYTF
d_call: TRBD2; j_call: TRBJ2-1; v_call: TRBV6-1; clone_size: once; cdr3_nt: TGTGCCAGCAGTGAATGGGGACTAGATATTCTCCTCTTC; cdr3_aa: CASSEWGLDILLF
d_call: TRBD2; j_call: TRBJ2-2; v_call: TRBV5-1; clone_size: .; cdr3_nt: TGCGCCAGCAGCTTGCAACCGGGACTAGCGGGAGTTTCGGGGGAGCTGTTTTTT; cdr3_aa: CASSLQPGLAGVSGELFF
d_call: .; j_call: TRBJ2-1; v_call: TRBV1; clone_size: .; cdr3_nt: TGCACCAGCAGCCAAGATCGGGCCCCTGCGGGAGGGCCCTCCTACAATGAGCAGTTCTTC; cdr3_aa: CTSSQDRAPAGGPSYNEQFF
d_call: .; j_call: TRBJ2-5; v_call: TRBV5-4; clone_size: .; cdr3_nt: TGTGCCAGCAGCACGTGGGCGGGCGGAGAGACCCAGTACTTC; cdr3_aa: CASSTWAGGETQYF
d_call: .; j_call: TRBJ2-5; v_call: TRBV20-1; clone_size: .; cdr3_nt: TGCAGTGCTCGTCAAGAGACCCAGTACTTC; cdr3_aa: CSARQETQYF
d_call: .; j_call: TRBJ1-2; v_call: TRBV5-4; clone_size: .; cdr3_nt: TGTGCCAGCAGCCATTGGTCGGTGAACTATGGCTACACCTTC; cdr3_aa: CASSHWSVNYGYTF
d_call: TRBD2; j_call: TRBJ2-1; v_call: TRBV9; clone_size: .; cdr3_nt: TGTGCCAGCAGCGTAGGACTAGCGGACCTCAATGAGCAGTTCTTC; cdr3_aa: CASSVGLADLNEQFF
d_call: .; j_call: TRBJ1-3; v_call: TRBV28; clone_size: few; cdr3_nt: TGTGCCAGCCAAACCGGGGGCTCTGGAAACACCATATATTTT; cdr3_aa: CASQTGGSGNTIYF
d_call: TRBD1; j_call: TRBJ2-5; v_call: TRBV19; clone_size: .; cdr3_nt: TGTGCCAGTAGTTCCCACGGACAGGGGAGAGGTCCAGAGACCCAGTACTTC; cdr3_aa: CASSSHGQGRGPETQYF
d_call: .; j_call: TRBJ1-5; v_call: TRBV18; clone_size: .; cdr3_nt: TGTGCCAGCTCACCAGGCAGCAATCAGCCCCAGCATTTT; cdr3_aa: CASSPGSNQPQHF